One and the same sample provided the 23 T cell receptor beta chains below, sequenced in a study of T-cell memory formation after mild COVID-19. TCRdb reprocessed the 5' RACE reads with MiXCR, giving one entry per CDR3 protein. The table includes approximately 300,000 distinct CDR3 sequences, more than 15% detected once. Sequenced input: PBMCs or a T cell subset sorted from them (not recorded which). These receptors were taken from a man aged 18 to 29 who had mild COVID-19 (a few samples of this study predate the infection). Cell type and time point are not known.

This chain uses TRBV15 with TRBJ2-2, with a weak D call TRBD2 (6 bases). The germline CDR1 and CDR2 sequences are LNHNV and YYDKDF (reference sequence). V was trimmed by 5 bases and J by 4 bases, leaving 14 bases between them. The CDR3 is 15 residues long. CDR3 coding DNA: TGTGCCACCAGCCCCCTAGGAGGGTCCACCGGGGAGCTGTTTTTT. Residues: CATSPLGGSTGELFF.

This clonotype appeared a single time. J is TRBJ2-1 and V is TRBV4-3; no clear D. In germline, CDR1 is LGHNA, CDR2 YSLEER. There are 16 residues in the CDR3. Trimming shortened V by 1 base and J by 4 bases, and 14 bases separated the two germline ends. The CDR3 protein is CASSQALFTVYNEQFF. For the CDR3, the DNA is TGCGCCAGCAGCCAAGCTCTCTTTACCGTATACAATGAGCAGTTCTTC.

This clonotype has a count of ten or more. The genes are TRBV6-1 and TRBJ2-7, with TRBD2 matching 9 bases. Trimming cost V 8 bases and J 7 bases; bases outside gene matches: 9. Germline values: CDR1 MNHNS, CDR2 SASEGT. The CDR3 is made up of 13 amino acids. CDR3 coding DNA: TGTGCCAGCGGCGGGGGGGCTCCGGAGGAGCAGTACTTC. It is translated as CASGGGAPEEQYF.

This clonotype was observed a handful of times. The gene calls are TRBV25-1 and TRBJ2-7; 7 bases are a match to TRBD1. CDR1 and CDR2 (germline): MGHDK, SYGVNS. Unmatched junction bases numbered 8, after V lost 5 bases and J lost 4 bases. CDR3 size: 14 residues. The CDR3 DNA reads TGTGCCAGCAGTTTAGGGGGCGCCGGGTACGAGCAGTACTTC. This translates into CASSLGGAGYEQYF.

In its sample, this clonotype was seen many times. The CDR3 is CASSDGTGEKLFF. The DNA of the CDR3 is TGTGCCAGCAGTGACGGGACAGGGGAAAAACTGTTTTTT. The V and J genes are TRBV2 and TRBJ1-4; 9 bases align to TRBD1. V was clipped by 3 bases and J by 8 bases; unmatched bases: 1. The CDR3 totals 13 residues. Per the germline V gene, CDR1 is SNHLY and CDR2 is FYNNEI.

This clonotype appeared many times. The J gene is TRBJ1-5, the V gene TRBV7-2, with D perhaps TRBD1 (6 bases). This CDR3 has 13 residues. V was shortened by 8 bases and J by 3 bases, with 11 bases between the two germline ends. Germline CDR1 is SGHTA and CDR2 is FQGNSA. The CDR3 DNA follows: TGTGCCAGCCGGGGGCAACTCAATCAGCCCCAGCATTTT. Encoded protein: CASRGQLNQPQHF.

Only a few counts were recorded for this clonotype. The chain uses TRBV5-6 and TRBJ2-5, with D uncertain. V was pared by 4 bases and J by 5 bases, with 12 bases between. The CDR3 totals 13 residues. Germline assignment: CDR1 SGHDT and CDR2 YYEEEE. CDR3 in amino acids: CASSIQEAETQYF. The CDR3 nucleotides read TGTGCCAGCAGCATACAAGAGGCGGAGACCCAGTACTTC.

V usage is TRBV15 and J usage is TRBJ2-3; D ambiguous. The CDR3 runs to 12 residues. The V end was cut by 0 bases, the J end by 5 bases, with 3 bases between. Germline CDR1 reads LNHNV; CDR2 reads YYDKDF (reference sequence). The CDR3 nucleotides read TGTGCCACCAGCAGAGACGGAGATACGCAGTATTTT. Its translation is CATSRDGDTQYF.

The gene calls are TRBV6-5 and TRBJ1-1; TRBD1 aligns across 7 bases. The CDR3 has 14 residues. CDR1 and CDR2 from the germline V gene are MNHEY and SVGAGI. V shed 11 bases and J 0 bases; nucleotides not matched to a gene: 9. CDR3 nucleotide sequence: TGTGCCGCCTTAGCCGGGACAGTGAACACTGAAGCTTTCTTT. Amino acid sequence: CAALAGTVNTEAFF.

This clonotype was counted a few times. The CDR3 reads CAMGVGTSTWNEQFF. The CDR3 coding sequence is TGTGCCATGGGAGTAGGGACTAGCACGTGGAATGAGCAGTTCTTC. This chain connects TRBV10-3 to TRBJ2-1, with 9 positions matching TRBD2. Germline values: CDR1 ENHRY, CDR2 SYGVKD. The CDR3 has 15 residues. J was trimmed by 7 bases and V by 9 bases; bases with no gene match: 13.

This clonotype was picked up a small number of times. This chain uses TRBV18 with TRBJ1-1; D perhaps matches TRBD1 (5 bases). CDR1 KGHSH and CDR2 LQKENI come from the germline V gene. V shed 1 base and J shed 5 bases, with 17 bases lying between them. This CDR3 spans 16 amino acids. The CDR3, as DNA: TGTGCCAGCTCACCACGCATCGGGACTCGGGGTACTGAAGCTTTCTTT. Its protein is CASSPRIGTRGTEAFF.

This clonotype was seen just once. This rearrangement joins TRBV7-9 to TRBJ1-2; D is uncertain. Trimming removed 4 bases from V and 0 bases from J, with 12 bases in between. The germline gives CDR1 SEHNR, CDR2 FQNEAQ (reference sequence). The CDR3 length is 15 residues. The CDR3 loop reads CASSYQGRPNYGYTF. Here the CDR3 DNA reads TGTGCCAGCAGCTATCAAGGCAGACCTAACTATGGCTACACCTTC.

The table lists this clonotype with many counts. V gene TRBV4-2 combines with J gene TRBJ2-1; 9 nucleotides align to TRBD2. Germline V gives CDR1 LGHNA, CDR2 YNFKEQ. This CDR3 contains 14 residues. V dropped 3 bases and J dropped 6; count of bases not matched to a gene: 3. The CDR3 loop is CASSQETSGNEQFF. The CDR3, as DNA: TGTGCCAGCAGCCAGGAGACTAGCGGCAATGAGCAGTTCTTC.

This clonotype was observed a handful of times. This chain uses TRBV11-2 with TRBJ1-1, with D maybe TRBD1 (5 bases). The germline V gene has CDR1 SGHAT and CDR2 FQNNGV. Trimming shortened V by 1 base and J by 7 bases, and 10 bases separated the two germline ends. The CDR3 length is 13 residues. For the CDR3, the DNA is TGTGCCAGCAGCTTAGTCCCCGACAGTGAAGCTTTCTTT. It encodes CASSLVPDSEAFF.

A note on this clonotype: With a much larger clone just one base away, this may be a read error. The chain uses TRBV5-1 and TRBJ2-7; D gene uncertain. V lost 4 bases and J lost 2, with 19 bases in between. The CDR3 is 16 amino acids. CDR1 is SGHRS and CDR2 is YFSETQ in the germline V gene. This CDR3 reads CASSPRGAGATYEQYF. DNA of the CDR3: TGCGCCAGCAGCCCCCGCGGCGCAGGCGCCACCTACGAGCAGTACTTC.

This clonotype was observed a few times. This chain links TRBV7-8 with TRBJ2-5; D uncertain. Per germline, CDR1 SGHVS and CDR2 FQNEAQ. This CDR3 spans 13 amino acids. V was shortened by 4 bases and J by 7 bases, with 13 bases between the two germline ends. The CDR3 DNA sequence: TGTGCCAGCAGCTCGAGGCCTGGTGGGACCCAGTACTTC. Residues: CASSSRPGGTQYF.

This clonotype was seen ten or more times. The chain links TRBV19 to TRBJ1-1, with a weak D call TRBD1 (5 bases). Deletions cut 3 bases from V and 8 bases from J, with 13 bases between. The length of the CDR3 is 13 residues. Germline CDR1 and CDR2: LNHDA and SQIVND (reference sequence). The CDR3 DNA sequence: TGTGCCAGTAGTATTAGCTCGGGGACCGAAGCTTTCTTT. Amino acids: CASSISSGTEAFF.

This clonotype was picked up many times. The chain links TRBV20-1 to TRBJ2-1; D remains ambiguous. The germline V gene encodes CDR1 DFQATT and CDR2 SNEGSKA (reference sequence). The CDR3 has 14 residues. V lost 7 bases to trimming and J lost 6 bases, with 19 bases between them. The CDR3 here is CSVDGRSWGNEQFF. The CDR3 nucleotides read TGCAGTGTCGACGGCCGCTCCTGGGGCAATGAGCAGTTCTTC.

This chain connects TRBV2 to TRBJ2-5, with D maybe TRBD1 (5 bases). V lost 8 bases and J lost 1, with 11 bases in between. The CDR3 covers 13 residues. The germline gives CDR1 SNHLY, CDR2 FYNNEI. This CDR3 reads CASEVGVQETQYF. The CDR3 DNA is TGTGCCAGCGAAGTAGGGGTCCAAGAGACCCAGTACTTC.

The V and J genes are TRBV19 and TRBJ2-3, with 8 bases that match TRBD1. CDR1 LNHDA and CDR2 SQIVND come from the germline V gene (reference sequence). J lost 5 bases, V lost 5 bases, and 12 bases had no gene match. The CDR3 contains 16 residues. The CDR3 coding sequence is TGTGCCAGTAGTCCGAGGCGGACAGGGTTAGGAGATACGCAGTATTTT. The encoded protein is CASSPRRTGLGDTQYF.

The chain has TRBV19 and TRBJ1-1; weak D call: TRBD1 (5 bases). V lost 9 bases and J lost 12, with 23 bases in between. There are 13 residues in the CDR3. Germline CDR1 LNHDA, CDR2 SQIVND (reference sequence). Here the CDR3 DNA reads TGTGCCAGCCACTCCCGGGGGGGGTTGGAAACTTTCTTT. Translation: CASHSRGGLETFF. Complete variable domain (other parts from reference TRBV19 and TRBJ1-1): DGGITQSPKYLFRKEGQNVTLSCEQNLNHDAMYWYRQDPGQGLRLIYYSQIVNDFQKGDIAEGYSVSREKKESFPLTVTSAQKNPTAFYLCASHSRGGLETFFGQGTRLTVV.

This clonotype was recorded a few times. The chain combines TRBV12-3 or TRBV12-4 with TRBJ2-2, with D possibly matching TRBD1 (6 bases). The CDR3 extends over 14 amino acids. V gave up 6 bases and J gave up 1 base, with 9 bases separating them. CDR3 DNA sequence: TGTGCCAGCAGAGGACAGCAGAACACCGGGGAGCTGTTTTTT. Its protein is CASRGQQNTGELFF.

This clonotype was seen a handful of times. The chain carries TRBV7-9 and TRBJ1-4; no reliable D call. Trimming cost V 3 bases and J 4 bases, with 9 bases left between them. This CDR3 has 14 residues. Germline CDR1 SEHNR, CDR2 FQNEAQ (reference sequence). In nucleotides, the CDR3 is TGTGCCAGCAGCTTTGGGCACCGTAATGAAAAACTGTTTTTT. Protein sequence: CASSFGHRNEKLFF.